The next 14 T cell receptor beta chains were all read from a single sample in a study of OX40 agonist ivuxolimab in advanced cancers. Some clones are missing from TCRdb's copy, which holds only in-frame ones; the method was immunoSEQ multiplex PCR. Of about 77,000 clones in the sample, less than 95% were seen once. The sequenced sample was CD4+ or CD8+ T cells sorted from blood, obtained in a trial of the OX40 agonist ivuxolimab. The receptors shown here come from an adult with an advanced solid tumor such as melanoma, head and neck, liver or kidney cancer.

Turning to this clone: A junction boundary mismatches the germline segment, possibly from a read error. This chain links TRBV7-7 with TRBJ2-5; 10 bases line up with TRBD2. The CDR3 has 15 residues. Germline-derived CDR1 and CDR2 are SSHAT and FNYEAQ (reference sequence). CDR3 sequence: CASSSGLAAGETQYF. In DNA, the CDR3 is TGTGCTAGCAGCTCCGGACTAGCGGCCGGGGAGACCCAGTACTTC.

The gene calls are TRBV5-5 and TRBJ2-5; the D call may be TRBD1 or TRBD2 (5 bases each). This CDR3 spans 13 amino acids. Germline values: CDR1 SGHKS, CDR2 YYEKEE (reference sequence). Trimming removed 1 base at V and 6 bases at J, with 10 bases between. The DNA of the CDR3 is TGTGCCAGCAGCTTGAACTGGGGGAAGACCCAGTACTTC. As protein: CASSLNWGKTQYF.

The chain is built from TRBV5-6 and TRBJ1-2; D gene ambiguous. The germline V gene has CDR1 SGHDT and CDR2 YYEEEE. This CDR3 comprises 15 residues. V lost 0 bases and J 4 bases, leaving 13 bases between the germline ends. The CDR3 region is CASSLAALGAYGYTF. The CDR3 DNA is TGTGCCAGCAGCTTGGCGGCCTTGGGTGCCTATGGCTACACCTTC.

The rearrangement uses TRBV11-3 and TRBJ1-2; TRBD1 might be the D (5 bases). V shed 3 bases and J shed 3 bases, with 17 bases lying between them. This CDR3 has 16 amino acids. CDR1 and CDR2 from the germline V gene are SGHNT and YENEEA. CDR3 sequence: CASSFEGRQGDYGYTF. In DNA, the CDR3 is TGTGCCAGCAGCTTCGAGGGGCGCCAAGGGGACTATGGCTACACCTTC.

CDR3 sequence (DNA): TGTGCCAGCAGCCCCCTCGGAGGGATGGGGACCGGGGAGCTGTTTTTT. This sequence encodes CASSPLGGMGTGELFF. The genes are TRBV7-3 and TRBJ2-2, with D possibly matching TRBD2 (6 bases). Germline V gene lookup returns CDR1 SGHTA and CDR2 FQGTGA. V gave up 5 bases and J gave up 5 bases, with 18 bases separating them. The CDR3 totals 16 residues.

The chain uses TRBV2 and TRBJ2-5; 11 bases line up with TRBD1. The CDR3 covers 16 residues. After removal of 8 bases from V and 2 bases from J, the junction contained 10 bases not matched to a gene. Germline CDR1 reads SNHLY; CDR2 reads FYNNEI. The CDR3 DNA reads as TGTGCCAGCTCGTGGGGAGGGACAGGGGGACAAGAGACCCAGTACTTC. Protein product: CASSWGGTGGQETQYF.

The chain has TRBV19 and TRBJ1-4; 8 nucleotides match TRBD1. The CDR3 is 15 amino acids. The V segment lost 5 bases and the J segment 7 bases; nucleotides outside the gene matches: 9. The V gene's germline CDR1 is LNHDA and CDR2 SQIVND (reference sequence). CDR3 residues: CASSVMDRVSEKLFF. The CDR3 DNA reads TGTGCCAGTAGTGTCATGGACAGGGTAAGTGAAAAACTGTTTTTT.

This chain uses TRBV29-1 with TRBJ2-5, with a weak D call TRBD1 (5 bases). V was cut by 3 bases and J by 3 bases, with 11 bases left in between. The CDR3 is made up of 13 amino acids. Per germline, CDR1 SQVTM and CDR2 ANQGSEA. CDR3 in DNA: TGCAGCGTTGATTCCGGCAGGGAAGAGACCCAGTACTTC. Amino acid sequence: CSVDSGREETQYF.

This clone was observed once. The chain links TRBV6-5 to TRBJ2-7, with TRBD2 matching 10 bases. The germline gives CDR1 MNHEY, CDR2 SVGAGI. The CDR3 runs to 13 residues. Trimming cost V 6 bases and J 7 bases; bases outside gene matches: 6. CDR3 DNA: TGTGCCAGCAGGGGGACTAGCGAAATAGAGCAGTACTTC. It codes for CASRGTSEIEQYF.

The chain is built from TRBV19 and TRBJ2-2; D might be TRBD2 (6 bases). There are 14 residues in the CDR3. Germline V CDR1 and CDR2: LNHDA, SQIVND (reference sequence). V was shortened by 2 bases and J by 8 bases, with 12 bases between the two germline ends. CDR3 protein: CASSISRGTGELFF. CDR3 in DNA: TGTGCCAGTAGTATATCACGAGGGACTGGGGAGCTGTTTTTT.

This chain's CDR3 is CASSQGGQSPTF. CDR3 DNA: TGTGCCAGCAGCCAAGGAGGACAGTCTCCCACCTTC. V is TRBV4-2 and J is TRBJ1-2; perhaps TRBD1 as D (6 bases). V was pared by 1 base and J by 13 bases, with 13 bases between. Looked up from germline, CDR1 is LGHNA and CDR2 is YNFKEQ. The CDR3 extends over 12 amino acids.

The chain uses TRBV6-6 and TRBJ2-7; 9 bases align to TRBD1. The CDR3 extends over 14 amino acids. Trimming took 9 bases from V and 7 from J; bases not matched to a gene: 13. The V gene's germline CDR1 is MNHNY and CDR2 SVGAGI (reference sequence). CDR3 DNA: TGTGCCAGTCGACGGGACAGGGATTCGGGGGAGCAGTACTTC. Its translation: CASRRDRDSGEQYF.

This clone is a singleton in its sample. The CDR3 loop is CASSLPTTEAFF. In nucleotides, the CDR3 is TGTGCCAGCAGTCTCCCGACCACTGAAGCTTTCTTT. The chain couples TRBV28 to TRBJ1-1; D is ambiguous. Germline V gives CDR1 MDHEN, CDR2 SYDVKM. This CDR3 region has 12 residues. Trimming removed 5 bases from V and 4 bases from J, with 8 bases in between.

This chain's CDR3 is CAISGGVSYEQYF. CDR3 nucleotides: TGTGCCATCTCGGGGGGGGTATCCTACGAGCAGTACTTC. This chain uses TRBV10-3 with TRBJ2-7; 8 nucleotides line up with TRBD2. The CDR3 is 13 amino acids. CDR1 and CDR2 from the germline V gene are ENHRY and SYGVKD. The ends lost 8 bases at V and 1 base at J; junction bases unmatched: 4.